These T cell receptor beta chains were read from a single sample in a study of lymphopenia after photon versus proton radiotherapy. This table comes from immunoSEQ multiplex PCR, and its TCRdb copy is limited to in-frame clones, with some not included. The table lists under 15,000 clones, roughly 90% of them singletons. The input for sequencing was peripheral blood, taken from a patient treated with proton-based radiotherapy. Receptors were obtained from a man aged 55 to 69 with pancreatic cancer. Both conserved end residues are part of each CDR3. D genes are given only for firm matches. Clone size is stated in some rows and not others, as once, few, many or a class when expanded.

NA	NA	TRBV20-1	TRBJ2-7	TGCAGTGCTAGTGGGGAGAATGAGCAGTACTTC	CSASGENEQYF
NA	NA	TRBV10-3	TRBJ2-7	TGTGCCATCAGTGAGTCGGACCTCCTCATTTCGCCCGAGCAGTACTTC	CAISESDLLISPEQYF
NA	NA	TRBV11-2	TRBJ2-7	TGTGCCAGCAGCCGAGCCAGGACACCCCTCGAGCAGTACTTC	CASSRARTPLEQYF
NA	TRBD2	TRBV6-5	TRBJ2-7	TGTGCCAGCAGTTCCGGGAGGGGGTCCTACGAGCAGTACTTC	CASSSGRGSYEQYF
NA	NA	TRBV2	TRBJ2-5	TGTGCCAGCAGTAAGGACAGTGCCTTACACCAAGAGACCCAGTACTTC	CASSKDSALHQETQYF
NA	NA	TRBV5-1	TRBJ2-7	TGCGCCAGCCGGAAAGAGATGGGGGGCTACGAGCAGTACTTC	CASRKEMGGYEQYF
NA	TRBD2	TRBV5-4	TRBJ2-7	TGTGCCAGCAGCCCGGGACTAGCGGGAGTTCTTACCTACGAGCAGTACTTC	CASSPGLAGVLTYEQYF
NA	NA	TRBV5-4	TRBJ2-6	TGTGCCAGCAGCTTGGACAGCTCTGGGGCCAACGTCCTGACTTTC	CASSLDSSGANVLTF
NA	NA	TRBV7-9	TRBJ1-1	TGTGCCAGCAGCTCGCCTGGCGGACAGAACACTGAAGCTTTCTTT	CASSSPGGQNTEAFF
NA	NA	TRBV9	TRBJ1-6	TGTGCCAGCAGCGTAGTGCCGGAAGGTAATTCACCCCTCCACTTT	CASSVVPEGNSPLHF
once	NA	TRBV7-8	TRBJ2-6	TGTGCCAGCAGCTTTGGGCCGGAGAATTCTGGGGCCAACGTCCTGACTTTC	CASSFGPENSGANVLTF
NA	NA	TRBV7-3	TRBJ2-2	TGTGCCAGCAGCTTAAGGGCTATGAACACCGGGGAGCTGTTTTTT	CASSLRAMNTGELFF
NA	NA	TRBV7-3	TRBJ1-1	TGTGCCAGCAGCCCCACACGGAACACTGAAGCTTTCTTT	CASSPTRNTEAFF
few	NA	TRBV13	TRBJ2-4	TGTGCCAGCAGCTTAAGTAGGGAGCTAGCCAAAAACATTCAGTACTTC	CASSLSRELAKNIQYF
NA	NA	TRBV5-6	TRBJ1-2	TGTGCCAGCAGCCGGCGGGGGGTCTATGGCTACACCTTC	CASSRRGVYGYTF
NA	NA	TRBV30	TRBJ1-1	TGTGCCTGGAATCGGCGGGGAAACACTGAAGCTTTCTTT	CAWNRRGNTEAFF
NA	NA	TRBV2	TRBJ2-7	TGTGCCAGCAGCGTCAGGTTGGGGATTCTAGTCGAGCAGTACTTC	CASSVRLGILVEQYF
NA	TRBD2	TRBV11-2	TRBJ2-1	TGTGCCAGCAGCTTAGATGGTAGCGGGAGGGGCCATGAGCAGTTCTTC	CASSLDGSGRGHEQFF
NA	TRBD1	TRBV27	TRBJ2-7	TGTGCCAGTAGCCGGGACAGGGCTTCCTACGAGCAGTACTTC	CASSRDRASYEQYF
NA	NA	TRBV27	TRBJ2-7	TGTGCCAGCAGTTTACGGGGTCAGCACTACGAGCAGTACTTC	CASSLRGQHYEQYF
NA	NA	TRBV10-3	TRBJ1-2	TGTGCCATCAGTGATAGGGCCTACTATGGCTACACCTTC	CAISDRAYYGYTF
NA	NA	TRBV7-2	TRBJ2-7	TGTGCCAGCAGCTTAGCGCCACTTCTCGAGCAGTACTTC	CASSLAPLLEQYF
NA	TRBD1	TRBV28	TRBJ1-5	TGTGCCAGCAGTTCCTCCACAGGGGTGGTAGCTCAGCCCCAGCATTTT	CASSSSTGVVAQPQHF
NA	NA	TRBV18	TRBJ2-7	TGTGCCAGCTCACCGTCCTCTGGCGGGACGACTTCCTACGAGCAGTACTTC	CASSPSSGGTTSYEQYF
NA	TRBD2	TRBV5-6	TRBJ2-7	TGTGCCAGCAGTGGACTAGTACATTACGAGCAGTACTTC	CASSGLVHYEQYF
once	TRBD2	TRBV7-6	TRBJ2-1	TGTGCCAGCAGCCTTCTGGGACTAGGGTTAGGTGAGCAGTTCTTC	CASSLLGLGLGEQFF
NA	NA	TRBV19	TRBJ2-1	TGTGCCAGTAGTCGGGATTCCCAGAGCTCCTACAATGAGCAGTTCTTC	CASSRDSQSSYNEQFF
NA	TRBD1	TRBV25-1	TRBJ2-7	TGTGCCAGCAGTGCGGGACAGGGAATCTACGAGCAGTACTTC	CASSAGQGIYEQYF
few	NA	TRBV6-6	TRBJ2-1	TGTGCCACCTGGACTACCAATGAGCAGTTCTTC	CATWTTNEQFF
large	NA	TRBV2	TRBJ1-1	TGTGCCAGCATAGGGAACACTGAAGCTTTCTTT	CASIGNTEAFF
few	NA	TRBV28	TRBJ1-6	TGTGCCAGCAGTTTACTCGGATCCGGGGGGTCCTATAATTCACCCCTCCACTTT	CASSLLGSGGSYNSPLHF
NA	NA	TRBV11-2	TRBJ1-1	TGTGCCAGCAGCTTAACAGGGAGGCCTTTCTTT	CASSLTGRPFF
NA	TRBD2	TRBV30	TRBJ2-3	TGTGCCTGGAAACTAGCGGGGACAGGCACGCAGTATTTT	CAWKLAGTGTQYF
NA	TRBD2	TRBV13	TRBJ2-3	TGTGCCAGCAGCCTGAGGACTAGCGGGAGTAATACGCAGTATTTT	CASSLRTSGSNTQYF
NA	NA	TRBV10-3	TRBJ2-5	TGTGCCATCAGTGCCGACGAGAAGACCCAGTACTTC	CAISADEKTQYF
NA	TRBD1	TRBV4-2	TRBJ1-5	TGTGCCAGCAGCCCCCAGGCAACAGGGGGCAATAGCAATCAGCCCCAGCATTTT	CASSPQATGGNSNQPQHF
NA	TRBD1	TRBV19	TRBJ2-1	TGTGCCAGTAGTGACAGGGTGTCCTACAATGAGCAGTTCTTC	CASSDRVSYNEQFF